The present T cell receptor beta chain was sequenced within a study of spatial heterogeneity in lung cancer. Whole-study context: Sequence detection consistently recorded a greater number of beta-chain than alpha-chain sequences.

MiXCR, applied by TCRdb to the 5' RACE reads, yields one record per CDR3 protein. The data hold around 110,000 distinct CDR3 sequences, with less than 15% observed a single time. This clonotype was observed many times. Germline V gene data show CDR1 as MNHNY and CDR2 as SVGAGI (reference sequence). CDR3 size: 15 residues. The ends lost 6 bases at V and 2 bases at J; junction bases unmatched: 6. Time point denoted: blood at routine non-recurrence follow-up after resection. Whole RNA was taken from tumor, nontumor lung or frozen PBMC; it was then sequenced unsorted. V gene TRBV6-6 combines with J gene TRBJ2-2; 7 bases fit TRBD2. The sample was PBMCs, taken at follow-up. The receptor was derived from a male donor with early-stage non-small cell lung cancer. The CDR3 region has the DNA TGTGCCAGCAGACACGGACTAGGAAACACCGGGGAGCTGTTTTTT. It translates to CASRHGLGNTGELFF.